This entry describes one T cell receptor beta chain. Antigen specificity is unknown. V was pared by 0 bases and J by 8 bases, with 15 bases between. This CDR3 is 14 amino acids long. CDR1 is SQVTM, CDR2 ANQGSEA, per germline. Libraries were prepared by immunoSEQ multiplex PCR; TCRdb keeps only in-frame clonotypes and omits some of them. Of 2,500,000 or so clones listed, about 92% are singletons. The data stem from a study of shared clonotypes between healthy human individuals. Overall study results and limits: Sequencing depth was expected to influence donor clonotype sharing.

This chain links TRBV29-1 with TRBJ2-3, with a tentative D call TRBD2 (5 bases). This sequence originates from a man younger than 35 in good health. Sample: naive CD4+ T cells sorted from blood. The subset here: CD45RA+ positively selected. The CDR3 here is CSVEESLGRGTQYF. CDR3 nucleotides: TGCAGCGTTGAAGAAAGTTTGGGCCGGGGTACGCAGTATTTT.